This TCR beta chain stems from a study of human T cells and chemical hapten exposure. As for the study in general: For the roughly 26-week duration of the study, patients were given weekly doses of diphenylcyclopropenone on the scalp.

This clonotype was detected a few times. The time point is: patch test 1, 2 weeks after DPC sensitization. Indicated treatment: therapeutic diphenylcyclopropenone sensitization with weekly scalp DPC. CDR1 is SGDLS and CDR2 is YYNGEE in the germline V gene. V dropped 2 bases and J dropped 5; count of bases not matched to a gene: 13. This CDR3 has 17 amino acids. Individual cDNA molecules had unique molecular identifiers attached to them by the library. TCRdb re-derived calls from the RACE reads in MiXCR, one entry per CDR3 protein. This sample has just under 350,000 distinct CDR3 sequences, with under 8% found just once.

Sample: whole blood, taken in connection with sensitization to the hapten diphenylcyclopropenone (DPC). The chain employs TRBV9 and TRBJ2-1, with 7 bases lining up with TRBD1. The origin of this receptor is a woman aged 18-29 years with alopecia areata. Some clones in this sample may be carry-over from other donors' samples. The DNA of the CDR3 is TGTGCCAGCAGCGTGGACAGGACTCGAACGTTCCACAATGAGCAGTTCTTC. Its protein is CASSVDRTRTFHNEQFF.